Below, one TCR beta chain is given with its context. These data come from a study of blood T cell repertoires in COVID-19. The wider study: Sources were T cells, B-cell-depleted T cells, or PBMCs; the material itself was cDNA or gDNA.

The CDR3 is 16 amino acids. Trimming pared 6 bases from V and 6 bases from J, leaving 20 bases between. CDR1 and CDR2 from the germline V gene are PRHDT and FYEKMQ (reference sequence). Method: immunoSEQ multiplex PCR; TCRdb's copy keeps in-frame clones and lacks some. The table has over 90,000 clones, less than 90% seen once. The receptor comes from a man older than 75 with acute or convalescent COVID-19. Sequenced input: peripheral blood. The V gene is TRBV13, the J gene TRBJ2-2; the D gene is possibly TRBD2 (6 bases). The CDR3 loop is CASRNIADGAAGELFF. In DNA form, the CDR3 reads TGTGCCAGCAGGAATATAGCGGATGGGGCGGCCGGGGAGCTGTTTTTT. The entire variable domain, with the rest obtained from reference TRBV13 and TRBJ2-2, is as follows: AAGVIQSPRHLIKEKRETATLKCYPIPRHDTVYWYQQGPGQDPQFLISFYEKMQSDKGSIPDRFSAQQFSDYHSELNMSSLELGDSALYFCASRNIADGAAGELFFGEGSRLTVL.